Each of the 23 T cell receptor beta chains below was sequenced from the same sample in a study of OX40 agonist ivuxolimab in advanced cancers. Libraries were prepared by immunoSEQ multiplex PCR; TCRdb keeps only in-frame clonotypes and omits some of them. The sample yields tens of thousands of clones, 89% seen once. The sequenced sample was CD4+ or CD8+ T cells sorted from blood, obtained in a trial of the OX40 agonist ivuxolimab. Receptors originate from an adult with an advanced solid tumor such as melanoma, head and neck, liver or kidney cancer.

The V call is TRBV5-1, the J call TRBJ2-3, with 15 nucleotides matching TRBD2. J lost 6 bases, V lost 0 bases, and 8 bases had no gene match. The CDR3 is 18 amino acids. From germline, CDR1 is SGHRS and CDR2 YFSETQ. CDR3 sequence reads: CASSLAWTSGRASDTQYF. The CDR3 region has the DNA TGCGCCAGCAGCTTGGCGTGGACTAGCGGGAGGGCCTCGGATACGCAGTATTTT.

V usage is TRBV7-2 and J usage is TRBJ2-7; no clear D gene. Trimming took 1 base from V and 2 from J, leaving 12 bases between them. The CDR3 loop spans 15 amino acids. Germline V gives CDR1 SGHTA, CDR2 FQGNSA. CDR3 coding DNA: TGTGCCAGCAGCTTAGGGGGTTTGGAAGCCTACGAGCAGTACTTC. Translated: CASSLGGLEAYEQYF.

V usage is TRBV18 and J usage is TRBJ2-7; D perhaps matches TRBD1 (7 bases). The CDR3 is 17 amino acids. Between the trimmed V and J ends, which lost 2 bases and 0 bases, there was a span of 17 bases. Germline values: CDR1 KGHSH, CDR2 LQKENI. The CDR3 sequence: CASSPGQGGDSSYEQYF. The DNA of the CDR3 is TGTGCCAGCTCACCAGGGCAAGGCGGGGACAGCTCCTACGAGCAGTACTTC.

This sequence joins TRBV2 and TRBJ2-7, with 12 positions matching TRBD2. The CDR3 consists of 17 residues. Germline V lookup: CDR1 SNHLY, CDR2 FYNNEI. V was clipped by 7 bases and J by 1 base; unmatched bases: 11. The CDR3 sequence is CASTRLAGEWGSYEQYF. The CDR3 DNA follows: TGTGCCAGCACCAGACTAGCGGGAGAGTGGGGGTCCTACGAGCAGTACTTC.

This clone was detected a few times. The chain couples TRBV6-5 to TRBJ1-2; the match to TRBD1 covers 10 bases. CDR1 and CDR2 from the germline V gene are MNHEY and SVGAGI. Trimming took 2 bases from V and 5 from J; bases not matched to a gene: 8. This CDR3 contains 16 residues. The CDR3 sequence is CASSYVLGTGEYGYTF. The CDR3 DNA reads TGTGCCAGCAGTTACGTTTTGGGGACAGGGGAGTATGGCTACACCTTC.

The chain carries TRBV2 and TRBJ2-1, with 7 bases fitting TRBD1. J was trimmed by 10 bases and V by 6 bases; bases with no gene match: 9. Per germline, CDR1 SNHLY and CDR2 FYNNEI. The CDR3 is 13 residues long. The CDR3 here is CASRQDRDGEQFF. The CDR3 bases are TGTGCCAGCAGACAAGACAGGGATGGAGAGCAGTTCTTC.

The V and J genes are TRBV7-9 and TRBJ1-2, with TRBD1 matching 7 bases. The germline V gene has CDR1 SEHNR and CDR2 FQNEAQ (reference sequence). J gave up 9 bases and V 1 base, and 2 bases lay outside the gene matches. CDR3 size: 12 residues. The CDR3 here is CASSLGDSRYTF. CDR3 nucleotides: TGTGCCAGCAGCTTAGGGGACAGCCGCTACACCTTC.

The V and J genes are TRBV9 and TRBJ2-2; 10 nucleotides agree with TRBD1. The CDR3 loop spans 15 amino acids. The V and J ends lost 3 bases and 7 bases, in that order; junction bases with no gene match: 6. From germline, CDR1 is SGDLS and CDR2 YYNGEE. CDR3 loop: CASSGGTGVGGELFF. In DNA form, the CDR3 reads TGTGCCAGCAGCGGCGGGACAGGGGTAGGCGGGGAGCTGTTTTTT.

The V call is TRBV5-1, the J call TRBJ2-6, with D hard to call. This CDR3 spans 17 amino acids. The germline V and J ends were trimmed by 0 bases and 0 bases, with 10 bases remaining between them. CDR1 is SGHRS and CDR2 is YFSETQ in the germline V gene. CDR3 residues: CASSLGVRTSGANVLTF. CDR3 bases: TGCGCCAGCAGCTTGGGGGTCAGGACCTCTGGGGCCAACGTCCTGACTTTC.

The chain is built from TRBV7-9 and TRBJ2-3; 7 bases align to TRBD2. The CDR3 has 16 residues. Per germline, CDR1 SEHNR and CDR2 FQNEAQ (reference sequence). V dropped 5 bases and J dropped 2; count of bases not matched to a gene: 10. CDR3 amino acids: CASSRDPGRDTDTQYF. As DNA, the CDR3 is TGTGCCAGCAGCCGGGACCCAGGGAGGGACACAGATACGCAGTATTTT.

The chain joins TRBV6-1 to TRBJ2-3; TRBD1 or TRBD2 may be the D gene (5 bases each). The germline gives CDR1 MNHNS, CDR2 SASEGT. The CDR3 runs 15 residues. Trimming shortened V by 5 bases and J by 1 base, and 13 bases separated the two germline ends. CDR3 region: CASSSAGTGTDTQYF. In nucleotides, the CDR3 is TGTGCCAGCAGTTCTGCCGGGACCGGCACAGATACGCAGTATTTT.

This chain's CDR3 is CASSVTSQSSYEQYF. The CDR3 DNA reads as TGTGCCAGCAGTGTGACTAGCCAGAGCTCCTACGAGCAGTACTTC. The chain employs TRBV27 and TRBJ2-7; 7 bases match TRBD2. Germline V CDR1 and CDR2: MNHEY, SMNVEV (reference sequence). This CDR3 has 15 residues. V shed 5 bases and J 0 bases; nucleotides not matched to a gene: 7.

The rearrangement links TRBV5-6 to TRBJ1-1; D uncertain. The CDR3 covers 14 residues. The V gene's germline CDR1 is SGHDT and CDR2 YYEEEE. V lost 2 bases and J 0 bases, leaving 8 bases between the germline ends. CDR3 loop: CASSFEGMNTEAFF. CDR3 DNA sequence: TGTGCCAGCAGCTTTGAGGGAATGAACACTGAAGCTTTCTTT.

This sequence joins TRBV5-1 and TRBJ2-7; TRBD2 matches at 7 bases. Germline assignment: CDR1 SGHRS and CDR2 YFSETQ. V shed 0 bases and J 0 bases; nucleotides not matched to a gene: 3. The CDR3 consists of 15 residues. CDR3 bases: TGCGCCAGCAGCTTGGGTGGCGGGAGCTCCTACGAGCAGTACTTC. This sequence encodes CASSLGGGSSYEQYF.

The V call is TRBV5-6, the J call TRBJ1-1; tentative D call: TRBD1 (6 bases). The CDR3 runs to 15 residues. CDR1 is SGHDT, CDR2 YYEEEE, per germline. V lost 4 bases, J lost 7 bases, and 20 bases lay in between. Written as DNA, the CDR3 is TGTGCCAGCAGCCCCCGTAGGGACATATTGGGTGAAGCTTTCTTT. Residues: CASSPRRDILGEAFF.

This clone was seen only once. The chain carries TRBV4-1 and TRBJ2-6; the D call may be TRBD1 or TRBD2 (5 bases each). V lost 0 bases and J 2 bases, leaving 8 bases between the germline ends. The CDR3 length is 16 residues. Germline V gene data show CDR1 as MGHRA and CDR2 as YSYEKL. This CDR3 is CASSQDLGAGANVLTF. CDR3 DNA: TGCGCCAGCAGCCAAGATCTGGGGGCTGGGGCCAACGTCCTGACTTTC.

The chain couples TRBV6-5 to TRBJ1-6, with 9 bases identical to TRBD1. The length of the CDR3 is 14 residues. Germline assignment: CDR1 MNHEY and CDR2 SVGAGI. The V and J ends lost 7 bases and 10 bases, in that order; junction bases with no gene match: 8. Here the CDR3 reads CASKVGTGPSPLHF. The CDR3 bases are TGTGCCAGCAAGGTTGGGACAGGGCCCTCACCCCTCCACTTT.

This clone was seen once. The V and J genes are TRBV18 and TRBJ1-6; 8 nucleotides line up with TRBD1. V lost 0 bases, J lost 8 bases, and 3 bases stayed unmatched. Germline V gene lookup returns CDR1 KGHSH and CDR2 LQKENI. The CDR3 is made up of 15 amino acids. The CDR3 sequence is CASSPPRTGHSPLHF. As DNA, the CDR3 is TGTGCCAGCTCACCACCTCGGACAGGGCATTCACCCCTCCACTTT.

The chain combines TRBV27 with TRBJ2-7; 7 bases match TRBD1. V lost 1 base to trimming and J lost 1 base; unmatched junction nucleotides: 7. The CDR3 totals 16 residues. CDR1 and CDR2 (germline): MNHEY, SMNVEV (reference sequence). The CDR3 reads CASSLLRTGRSYEQYF. CDR3 nucleotide sequence: TGTGCCAGCAGTTTATTGCGGACAGGCAGATCCTACGAGCAGTACTTC.

This clone was counted only a few times. This chain links TRBV5-4 with TRBJ2-3, with 10 nucleotides matching TRBD2. The CDR3 loop spans 12 amino acids. Germline CDR1 is SGHNT and CDR2 is YYREEE (reference sequence). V trimming: 3 bases; J trimming: 10 bases; junction bases outside the gene matches: 2. The CDR3 loop reads CASSSLAGSQYF. Here the CDR3 DNA reads TGTGCCAGCAGCTCACTAGCGGGGTCGCAGTATTTT.

V is TRBV7-6 and J is TRBJ1-2; 7 bases are shared with TRBD1. V lost 11 bases, J lost 7 bases, and 13 bases stayed unmatched. The CDR3 runs to 13 residues. CDR1 and CDR2 (germline): SGHVS, FNYEAQ. CDR3 bases: TGTGCCGGGAAGGGGGCTACTAGCTCTGGCTACACCTTC. As protein: CAGKGATSSGYTF.

V is TRBV4-1 and J is TRBJ1-2; 8 bases agree with TRBD1. The CDR3 has 15 residues. V was clipped by 1 base and J by 0 bases; unmatched bases: 1. Germline V lookup: CDR1 MGHRA, CDR2 YSYEKL. CDR3 protein: CASSQVDRANYGYTF. In DNA form, the CDR3 reads TGCGCCAGCAGCCAAGTGGACAGGGCTAACTATGGCTACACCTTC.

J is TRBJ2-1 and V is TRBV6-4, with 7 bases that match TRBD2. J lost 0 bases, V lost 1 base, and 3 bases had no gene match. The germline gives CDR1 MRHNA, CDR2 SNTAGT. There are 16 residues in the CDR3. CDR3 DNA sequence: TGTGCCAGCAGTGACTTCGGCGGGAGCTCCTACAATGAGCAGTTCTTC. Its translation: CASSDFGGSSYNEQFF.